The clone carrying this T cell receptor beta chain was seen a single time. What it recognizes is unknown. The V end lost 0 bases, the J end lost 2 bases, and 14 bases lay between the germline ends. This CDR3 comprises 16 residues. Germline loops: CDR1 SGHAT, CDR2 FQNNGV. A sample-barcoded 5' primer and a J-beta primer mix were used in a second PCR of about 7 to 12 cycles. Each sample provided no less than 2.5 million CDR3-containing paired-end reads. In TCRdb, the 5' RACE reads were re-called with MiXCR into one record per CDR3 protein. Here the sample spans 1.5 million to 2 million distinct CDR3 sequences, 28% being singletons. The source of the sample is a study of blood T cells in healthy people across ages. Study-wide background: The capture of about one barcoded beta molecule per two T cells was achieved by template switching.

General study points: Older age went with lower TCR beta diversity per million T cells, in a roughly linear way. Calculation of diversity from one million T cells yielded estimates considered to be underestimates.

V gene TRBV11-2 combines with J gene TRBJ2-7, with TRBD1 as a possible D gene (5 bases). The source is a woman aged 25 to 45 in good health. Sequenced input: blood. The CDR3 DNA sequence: TGTGCCAGCAGCTTAGATAAAAGGGGTCGGGCCTACGAGCAGTACTTC. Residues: CASSLDKRGRAYEQYF.